What follows are 26 T cell receptor beta chains derived from one specimen sequenced in a study of tumor-infiltrating lymphocytes in primary liver carcinoma. With about 470 ng total RNA as template and a constant-region primer, TCR beta cDNA was made. A slightly modified ARM-PCR protocol with three nested multiplex PCR rounds produced these TCR beta libraries. TRBV1-TRBV30 forward and Cbeta reverse primers drove the first two roughly 9-cycle rounds. TCRdb reprocessed the multiplex PCR reads via MiXCR and lists one record per CDR3 protein. The sample lists roughly 120,000 distinct CDR3 sequences; roughly 70% were seen once. Investigators took RNA and DNA out together from 20-30 mg of unsorted bulk tissue. The sequenced sample consisted of tumor-adjacent normal liver tissue. The receptors here all came from a woman aged 60-70 years with primary liver carcinoma and hepatitis B virus infection.

Of note for this clonotype: This clone may be a read error of a much larger clone one base away. This chain connects TRBV25-1 to TRBJ2-6, with 7 nucleotides matching TRBD1. Per germline, CDR1 MGHDK and CDR2 SYGVNS. This CDR3 spans 16 amino acids. The CDR3 loop reads CTSSVPTGSGANVLTF. For the CDR3, the DNA is TGTACCAGCAGTGTCCCGACAGGGTCTGGGGCCAACGTCCTGACTTTC.

CDR3 residues: CASSYTSLGNKQYF. CDR3 DNA: TGTGCCAGCAGTTACACGAGTCTGGGTAATAAGCAGTACTTC. The gene calls are TRBV6-5 and TRBJ2-1; no clear D. With the DNA end fitting TRBJ2-7 better, the J assignment may be wrong. The CDR3 extends over 14 amino acids. Germline V gene lookup returns CDR1 MNHEY and CDR2 SVGAGI.

A note on this clonotype: Germline is not matched at one junction end, which may reflect a read error. This chain links TRBV7-9 with TRBJ2-1, with D tentatively TRBD2 (6 bases). Germline CDR1 reads SEHNR; CDR2 reads FQNEAQ (reference sequence). The CDR3 sequence is 15 residues long. As DNA, the CDR3 is TGTGCCAACAGCTCCGCGGGACTGCCTCACAATGGGCAGTTCTTC. Encoded protein: CANSSAGLPHNGQFF. The full variable domain, its missing parts supplied by reference TRBV7-9 and TRBJ2-1, is DTGVSQNPRHKITKRGQNVTFRCDPISEHNRLYWYRQTLGQGPEFLTYFQNEAQLEKSRLLSDRFSAERPKGSFSTLEIQRTEQGDSAMYLCANSSAGLPHNGQFFGPGTRLTVL.

Comment on this clonotype: Being one base from a much bigger clone, this may be a read error. The rearrangement uses TRBV28 and TRBJ2-1, with 8 bases fitting TRBD2. The CDR3 is 14 residues long. After removal of 5 bases from V and 10 bases from J, the junction contained 10 bases not matched to a gene. Germline CDR1 reads MDHEN; CDR2 reads SYDVKM. CDR3 nucleotides: TGTGCCAGCAGTACTACCGGGAGGGGGAGGGAGCAGTTCTTC. This sequence encodes CASSTTGRGREQFF.

This chain links TRBV6-1 with TRBJ1-2; tentative D call: TRBD1 (5 bases). The CDR3 runs 15 residues. The germline V gene encodes CDR1 MNHNS and CDR2 SASEGT. V was trimmed by 3 bases and J by 7 bases, leaving 18 bases between them. In DNA form, the CDR3 reads TGTGCCAGCAGTGACGACTGGGGGGTGTACTGTGGCTACACCTTC. It is translated as CASSDDWGVYCGYTF.

Here the CDR3 DNA reads TGTGCCAGCACCCCTGCAACGGGAGGTACAGGGGAGCTGTTTTTT. This sequence encodes CASTPATGGTGELFF. The chain combines TRBV6-2 or TRBV6-3 with TRBJ2-2; TRBD2 matches at 7 bases. This CDR3 has 15 amino acids. Looked up from germline, CDR1 is MNHEY and CDR2 is SVGEGT. V was pared by 7 bases and J by 8 bases, with 13 bases of the junction left unmatched.

This clonotype was observed a single time. A read error is possible here, since a much larger clone lies one base away. This chain connects TRBV28 to TRBJ1-1; maybe TRBD1 (6 bases). The germline V gene has CDR1 MDHEN and CDR2 SYDVKM. CDR3 length: 16 residues. Here the CDR3 DNA reads TGTGCCAGCACTTTAAACCTCCGGGGGGCGCGCACTGAAGCTTTCTTT. It is translated as CASTLNLRGARTEAFF. Full variable domain (rest looked up from reference TRBV28 and TRBJ1-1): DVKVTQSSRYLVKRTGEKVFLECVQDMDHENMFWYRQDPGLGLRLIYFSYDVKMKEKGDIPEGYSVSREKKERFSLILESASTNQTSMYLCASTLNLRGARTEAFFGQGTRLTVV.

The chain employs TRBV5-1 and TRBJ2-3; D is possibly TRBD2 (6 bases). The J call may be faulty, since TRBJ2-4 better matches the DNA end. The germline V gene encodes CDR1 SGHRS and CDR2 YFSETQ. The CDR3 runs to 14 residues. The CDR3 protein is CASSLGDFVYDQYF. CDR3 sequence (DNA): TGCGCCAGCAGCTTGGGGGACTTTGTCTACGATCAGTACTTC.

The table lists this clonotype with a few counts. This chain uses TRBV29-1 with TRBJ2-1; D is ambiguous. There are 12 residues in the CDR3. Germline CDR1 SQVTM, CDR2 ANQGSEA. The V end lost 3 bases, the J end lost 10 bases, and 13 bases lay between the germline ends. CDR3 amino acids: CSVDPDRGEQFF. The CDR3 region has the DNA TGCAGCGTTGACCCAGACCGCGGCGAGCAGTTCTTC.

The rearrangement joins TRBV6-1 to TRBJ2-7; possible D gene TRBD2, 7 bases. The CDR3 totals 20 residues. From germline, CDR1 is MNHNS and CDR2 SASEGT. The V end lost 0 bases, the J end lost 3 bases, and 27 bases lay between the germline ends. The CDR3 spells CASSEAAGRGASLGLYEQYF. For the CDR3, the DNA is TGTGCCAGCAGTGAAGCCGCTGGCCGGGGGGCTAGTCTAGGCCTCTACGAGCAGTACTTC.

This clonotype was counted only a few times. The chain is built from TRBV28 and TRBJ1-6, with D possibly matching TRBD1 (6 bases). In germline, CDR1 is MDHEN, CDR2 SYDVKM. Trimming took 4 bases from V and 4 from J, leaving 11 bases between them. The CDR3 is 15 residues long. The CDR3 reads CASSSRGSYNSPLHF. In DNA, the CDR3 is TGTGCCAGCAGTTCCAGGGGATCTTATAATTCACCCCTCCACTTT.

J is TRBJ2-1 and V is TRBV5-4; D remains unclear. V lost 1 base and J lost 7, with 15 bases in between. Germline V CDR1 and CDR2: SGHNT, YYREEE (reference sequence). The CDR3 contains 15 residues. CDR3 in amino acids: CASSLYSWSFNEQFF. CDR3 nucleotides: TGTGCCAGCAGCTTGTATAGCTGGAGCTTTAATGAGCAGTTCTTC.

As for this clonotype: In this CDR3 the conserved last residue, phenylalanine or tryptophan, is missing, so a read error is likely. The rearrangement uses TRBV4-2 and TRBJ2-5; D might be TRBD2 (5 bases). Germline-derived CDR1 and CDR2 are LGHNA and YNFKEQ. The CDR3 runs 14 residues. V was trimmed by 6 bases and J by 5 bases, leaving 16 bases between them. The CDR3 spells CASSPLRGGETQYL. In nucleotides, the CDR3 is TGTGCCAGCAGTCCCCTTCGAGGCGGGGAGACCCAGTACCTC.

This clonotype has a count of ten or more. V gene TRBV4-1 combines with J gene TRBJ1-5, with a weak D call TRBD1 (5 bases). Germline CDR1 is MGHRA and CDR2 is YSYEKL. Trimming stripped 0 bases from V and 1 base from J, with 16 bases between. The CDR3 covers 18 residues. The CDR3 loop is CASSQEGGIWPSNQPQHF. The CDR3 DNA follows: TGCGCCAGCAGCCAAGAGGGGGGGATCTGGCCAAGCAATCAGCCCCAGCATTTT.

As for this clonotype: This CDR3 is missing its conserved last phenylalanine or tryptophan, likely due to a read error. V gene TRBV11-2 combines with J gene TRBJ2-2, with D maybe TRBD2 (6 bases). The CDR3 is 16 amino acids. Germline V CDR1 and CDR2: SGHAT, FQNNGV. CDR3: CASSPVPAGTTGELFL. The CDR3 DNA follows: TGCGCCAGCAGCCCAGTACCGGCGGGGACTACCGGGGAGCTGTTTCTT.

The J gene is TRBJ1-5, the V gene TRBV4-1, with 7 bases that match TRBD1. V lost 3 bases to trimming and J lost 7 bases; unmatched junction nucleotides: 15. The CDR3 is made up of 17 amino acids. The germline V gene encodes CDR1 MGHRA and CDR2 YSYEKL. The CDR3 sequence is CASSHDVAQGMWQPQHF. DNA for the CDR3: TGCGCCAGCAGCCATGATGTTGCACAGGGGATGTGGCAGCCCCAGCATTTT.

This clonotype occurred many times. The J gene is TRBJ2-7, the V gene TRBV29-1, with 9 positions matching TRBD2. Germline V CDR1 and CDR2: SQVTM, ANQGSEA. The trim removed 1 base at V and 7 bases at J, leaving 17 bases unmatched. The CDR3 totals 17 residues. CDR3 in amino acids: CSVEGGVAGVRSGEQYF. CDR3 DNA: TGCAGCGTTGAAGGCGGGGTAGCGGGAGTCCGGTCGGGGGAGCAGTACTTC.

With respect to this clonotype: A read error may be the cause here, since a much bigger clone is one base away. The gene calls are TRBV5-1 and TRBJ1-1; D possibly corresponds to TRBD1 (5 bases). CDR1 and CDR2 from the germline V gene are SGHRS and YFSETQ. CDR3 length: 15 amino acids. V was pared by 0 bases and J by 0 bases, with 9 bases between. The CDR3 loop is CASSLGGVMNTEAFF. CDR3 nucleotides: TGCGCCAGCAGCTTGGGAGGGGTCATGAACACTGAAGCTTTCTTT.

The J gene is TRBJ2-5, the V gene TRBV7-6, with 7 positions matching TRBD1. This CDR3 is built from 14 residues. J lost 2 bases, V lost 6 bases, and 6 bases had no gene match. CDR1 is SGHVS, CDR2 FNYEAQ, per germline. CDR3 bases: TGTGCCAGCAGGATTAACAGGGGACAAGAGACCCAGTACTTC. It encodes CASRINRGQETQYF.

The chain combines TRBV18 with TRBJ2-4, with D maybe TRBD1 (6 bases). CDR3 length equals 12 residues. Trimming took off 4 bases at V and 10 bases at J, with 11 bases between the two ends. CDR1 is KGHSH and CDR2 is LQKENI in the germline V gene. Here the CDR3 reads CASSLPRGIQYF. In nucleotides, the CDR3 is TGTGCCAGCTCACTTCCGAGGGGGATTCAGTACTTC.

This clonotype was seen only a few times. A read error may produce the germline difference seen at one junction end. The chain recombines TRBV2 with TRBJ1-4; 7 bases fit TRBD1. The length of the CDR3 is 14 residues. Germline loops: CDR1 SNHLY, CDR2 FYNNEI. CDR3 sequence: CASSRQGRNEKLVF. As DNA, the CDR3 is TGTGCCAGCAGTCGACAGGGCCGAAATGAAAAACTGGTTTTT. Full variable domain (remainder filled in from reference TRBV2 and TRBJ1-4): EPEVTQTPSHQVTQMGQEVILRCVPISNHLYFYWYRQILGQKVEFLVSFYNNEISEKSEIFDDQFSVERPDGSNFTLKIRSTKLEDSAMYFCASSRQGRNEKLVFGSGTQLSVL.

With respect to this clonotype: No conserved phenylalanine or tryptophan ends this CDR3, so it is likely a read error. This chain connects TRBV11-3 to TRBJ2-1; 7 bases line up with TRBD2. CDR1 and CDR2 (germline): SGHNT, YENEEA. CDR3 length equals 17 residues. The CDR3 DNA reads TGTGCCAGCTGCTTAGGTCGGGGGGAGTGGGGTGTCGGTGAGCAGTTCCTC. It specifies CASCLGRGEWGVGEQFL.

This clonotype has a handful of counts. The chain joins TRBV10-3 to TRBJ1-1, with D uncertain. The V gene's germline CDR1 is ENHRY and CDR2 SYGVKD. The V gene lost 5 bases and the J gene lost 3 bases, with 10 bases spanning the gap. CDR3 length equals 13 residues. The CDR3 region is CAISPVGDTEAFF. The CDR3 coding sequence is TGTGCCATCAGTCCGGTAGGAGACACTGAAGCTTTCTTT.

The sample holds a few counts of this clonotype. This CDR3 is missing its conserved last phenylalanine or tryptophan, likely due to a read error. The DNA is left out, because the CDR3 cannot be placed on it with certainty; the CDR3 is given as TCRdb lists it. The chain's CDR3 is CASSPDRTSMEY. This chain uses TRBV11-2 with TRBJ2-7. Per the germline V gene, CDR1 is SGHAT and CDR2 is FQNNGV. The CDR3 is 12 residues long, ends included.

Details on this clonotype: The missing conserved phenylalanine or tryptophan at the end of this CDR3 makes a read error likely. The chain carries TRBV9 and TRBJ2-4, with D possibly being TRBD2 (7 bases). The germline CDR1 and CDR2 sequences are SGDLS and YYNGEE. The V and J ends lost 2 bases and 8 bases respectively, with 11 bases between them. The length of the CDR3 is 13 residues. The DNA for the CDR3 is TGTGCCAGCAGCGTGGGGGGGCTGGACATTCAGTACCTC. It codes for CASSVGGLDIQYL.

About this clonotype itself: The junction and the germline gene differ at one end; a read error may be behind it. The chain has TRBV12-3 or TRBV12-4 and TRBJ2-1; TRBD2 matches 14 bases. The CDR3 runs to 17 residues. The CDR3 bases are TGTGCCAGCAGTGGGACTAGCGGGAGTAGTTCCTACAGTGAGCAGTTCTTC. The encoded protein is CASSGTSGSSSYSEQFF.